A selection of T cell receptor beta chains follows, all from one sample in a study of T cells in Graves' hyperthyroidism and ophthalmopathy. One entry per CDR3 protein results from TCRdb running MiXCR on the multiplex PCR reads. The data contain about 700,000 distinct CDR3 sequences, about 45% of them singletons. Material: peripheral blood or thyroid tissue (not recorded which). The receptors shown here come from an adult man with Graves' disease, either hyperthyroidism or ophthalmopathy (not recorded which). Each CDR3 is given with its conserved first and last residue. A D gene is named only where the DNA matches it firmly. Not all rows give a size; the values are once, few, many and, for expanded clones, a class.

V	D	size	J	CDR3	DNA
TRBV6-6	TRBD1	NA	TRBJ1-5	CASSRDRGSGNQPQHF	TGTGCCAGCAGCCGGGACAGGGGGTCGGGTAATCAGCCCCAGCATTTT
TRBV29-1	NA	many	TRBJ1-1	CSYGSRSNTEAFF	TGCAGCTACGGTTCGCGGTCGAACACTGAAGCTTTCTTT
TRBV7-4	NA	NA	TRBJ1-1	CASGLSFPANTEAFF	TGTGCTAGTGGTTTAAGTTTTCCCGCAAACACTGAAGCTTTCTTT
TRBV7-9	NA	NA	TRBJ1-3	CASSQDSGALSGNTIYF	TGTGCCAGCAGCCAGGATTCCGGGGCGCTCTCTGGAAACACCATATATTTT
TRBV7-9	TRBD1	NA	TRBJ1-6	CASSGQGSNVPSPLHF	TGTGCCAGCAGCGGACAGGGGTCCAACGTGCCTTCACCCCTCCACTTT
TRBV2	TRBD1	NA	TRBJ1-4	CASPTGLGEKLFF	TGTGCCAGTCCGACAGGGCTGGGGGAAAAACTGTTTTTT
TRBV7-3	NA	few	TRBJ2-7	CASSQEKASATYEQYF	TGTGCCAGCAGCCAAGAGAAAGCTAGCGCAACTTACGAGCAGTACTTC
TRBV7-8	NA	many	TRBJ1-1	CASSLVGKNTEAFF	TGTGCCAGCAGCTTAGTCGGGAAAAACACTGAAGCTTTCTTT
TRBV7-2	NA	few	TRBJ1-1	CASSRYLRDGFEAFF	TGTGCCAGCAGCCGCTATCTCCGGGACGGCTTTGAAGCTTTCTTT
TRBV7-2	NA	NA	TRBJ1-1	CASSLAQGKSTEAFF	TGTGCCAGCAGCTTAGCCCAGGGGAAGAGCACTGAAGCTTTCTTT
TRBV20-1	NA	NA	TRBJ1-4	CSARVFEKLFF	TGCAGTGCTAGGGTTTTTGAAAAACTGTTTTTT
TRBV7-9	TRBD1	few	TRBJ1-5	CASSLGPSGTGGLWQPQHF	TGTGCCAGCAGTTTGGGGCCCTCCGGGACAGGGGGCTTGTGGCAGCCCCAGCATTTT
TRBV19	NA	once	TRBJ1-5	CASSIIGTNQPQHF	TGTGCCAGTAGTATAATCGGCACCAATCAGCCCCAGCATTTT
TRBV12-3/TRBV12-4	NA	few	TRBJ2-5	CASRPGQQETQYF	TGTGCCAGCAGGCCGGGACAACAAGAGACCCAGTACTTC
TRBV29-1	NA	many	TRBJ1-1	CSVAGPNTEAFF	TGCAGCGTTGCTGGTCCCAACACTGAAGCTTTCTTT
TRBV7-9	TRBD1	many	TRBJ1-3	CASSQAGTGDGNTIYF	TGTGCCAGCAGCCAAGCCGGGACAGGGGATGGAAACACCATATATTTT
TRBV7-9	NA	many	TRBJ2-6	CASSIRVGRSGANVLTF	TGTGCCAGCAGCATCAGGGTAGGCCGTTCTGGGGCCAACGTCCTGACTTTC
TRBV18	NA	once	TRBJ1-2	CASSPPLGRDYGYTF	TGTGCCAGCTCACCACCCCTGGGGAGGGACTATGGCTACACCTTC
TRBV6-5	NA	NA	TRBJ2-5	CASSGDGTQETQYF	TGTGCCAGCAGTGGGGACGGTACCCAAGAGACCCAGTACTTC
TRBV25-1	TRBD1	few	TRBJ2-3	CASSRDRAGDTQYF	TGTGCCAGCAGCCGGGACAGGGCTGGGGATACGCAGTATTTT
TRBV4-2	NA	NA	TRBJ1-2	CASTRFGRNYGYTF	TGTGCCAGCACCAGGTTCGGGAGGAACTATGGCTACACCTTC
TRBV12-3/TRBV12-4	TRBD1	many	TRBJ1-5	CASSSGQGSQPQHF	TGTGCCAGCAGCTCCGGACAGGGCAGTCAGCCCCAGCATTTT
TRBV20-1	NA	few	TRBJ2-7	CSARDAGQDSYEQYF	TGCAGTGCTAGAGATGCGGGCCAGGACTCCTACGAGCAGTACTTC
TRBV7-3	NA	many	TRBJ2-2	CASSPGLAGELFF	TGTGCCAGCAGCCCAGGGTTGGCCGGGGAGCTGTTTTTT
TRBV7-9	TRBD1	few	TRBJ2-6	CASTPAGTGGKGANVLTF	TGTGCCAGCACCCCGGCCGGGACAGGGGGAAAAGGGGCCAACGTCCTGACTTTC
TRBV2	TRBD1	few	TRBJ2-2	CASRDRGSTGELFF	TGTGCCAGCAGGGACAGGGGGTCCACCGGGGAGCTGTTTTTT
TRBV29-1	NA	NA	TRBJ1-2	CSVWGGSNYGYTF	TGCAGCGTTTGGGGGGGCAGCAACTATGGCTACACCTTC
TRBV7-2	NA	few	TRBJ1-2	CASREVGGVDGYTF	TGTGCCAGCAGGGAGGTAGGGGGTGTCGATGGCTACACCTTC
TRBV29-1	NA	NA	TRBJ1-3	CSAAGFGNTIYF	TGCAGCGCCGCCGGGTTTGGAAACACCATATATTTT
TRBV19	TRBD2	NA	TRBJ2-7	CVSSRPSGPSYEQYF	TGTGTCAGTAGTAGACCTAGCGGACCTTCCTACGAGCAGTACTTC
TRBV2	NA	many	TRBJ1-6	CAGNSGPDSPLHF	TGTGCCGGTAATTCAGGGCCGGATTCACCCCTCCACTTT
TRBV20-1	NA	few	TRBJ1-6	CSARDKRLRGFNSPLHF	TGCAGTGCTAGAGATAAGAGGTTGAGGGGGTTCAATTCACCCCTCCACTTT
TRBV9	NA	NA	TRBJ2-5	CASSPVGGGRETQYF	TGTGCCAGCAGCCCAGTAGGGGGCGGGAGGGAGACCCAGTACTTC
TRBV4-1	NA	NA	TRBJ1-1	CASSQDKGSYTEAFF	TGCGCCAGCAGCCAAGATAAGGGGTCCTACACTGAAGCTTTCTTT
TRBV25-1	NA	many	TRBJ1-1	CASKGVTEAFF	TGTGCCAGCAAGGGGGTCACTGAAGCTTTCTTT
TRBV7-8	NA	NA	TRBJ1-1	CASSRGSEAFF	TGTGCCAGCTCACGGGGATCTGAAGCTTTCTTT
TRBV5-1	NA	few	TRBJ1-2	CASSYYQGLEGYTF	TGCGCCAGCAGCTACTACCAGGGACTCGAAGGCTACACCTTC
TRBV7-9	TRBD2	few	TRBJ2-5	CASSGGTSPRERETQYF	TGTGCCAGCAGCGGTGGGACTAGCCCCCGGGAACGGGAGACCCAGTACTTC
TRBV20-1	NA	few	TRBJ1-1	CSAREGGRLNTEAFF	TGCAGTGCTAGAGAGGGGGGCAGGCTGAACACTGAAGCTTTCTTT
TRBV20-1	TRBD2	NA	TRBJ2-2	CSARSRTSGTGELFF	TGCAGTGCTAGATCCAGGACTAGCGGCACCGGGGAGCTGTTTTTT
TRBV2	NA	many	TRBJ1-1	CASSGQSLAFF	TGTGCCAGCAGCGGACAGAGTTTGGCTTTCTTT
TRBV12-3/TRBV12-4	NA	NA	TRBJ1-3	CASSRRAGSGNTIYF	TGTGCCAGCAGTCGACGTGCAGGTAGTGGAAACACCATATATTTT
TRBV29-1	TRBD1	many	TRBJ1-1	CSVVPGQGMNTEAFF	TGCAGCGTCGTCCCGGGACAGGGAATGAACACTGAAGCTTTCTTT
TRBV10-3	NA	NA	TRBJ1-5	CAISELRGSPDQPQHF	TGTGCCATCAGTGAGTTGAGAGGGAGCCCAGATCAGCCCCAGCATTTT
TRBV6-6	NA	NA	TRBJ1-6	CASSYGGGRSPLHF	TGTGCCAGCAGTTACGGGGGAGGACGATCACCCCTCCACTTT
TRBV10-3	NA	NA	TRBJ1-1	CAISDEGGNTEAFF	TGTGCCATCAGTGATGAGGGAGGGAACACTGAAGCTTTCTTT
TRBV2	TRBD1	once	TRBJ2-7	CASRYDRGSYEQYF	TGTGCCAGCAGATACGACAGGGGTTCCTACGAGCAGTACTTC
TRBV5-1	TRBD2	many	TRBJ2-7	CASSLVLAGAIEQYF	TGCGCCAGCAGCTTGGTCCTAGCGGGAGCCATCGAGCAGTACTTC
TRBV6-5	NA	few	TRBJ1-6	CASSSVPGRSPLHF	TGTGCCAGCAGTTCGGTCCCGGGCCGTTCACCCCTCCACTTT
TRBV9	NA	few	TRBJ2-7	CASSVEAGRYYEQYF	TGTGCCAGCAGCGTAGAGGCAGGACGTTACTACGAGCAGTACTTC
TRBV7-9	NA	few	TRBJ2-2	CASNFGGVRGELFF	TGTGCCAGCAACTTCGGCGGTGTGCGGGGGGAGCTGTTTTTT
TRBV10-3	NA	many	TRBJ1-4	CAISGVDKYEKLFF	TGTGCCATCAGTGGGGTGGACAAATATGAAAAACTGTTTTTT
TRBV19	NA	few	TRBJ1-2	CASSMTGYGGYTF	TGTGCCAGTAGTATGACCGGGTACGGTGGCTACACCTTC
TRBV19	NA	NA	TRBJ1-1	CASLVGGANTEAFF	TGTGCCAGTTTAGTTGGGGGCGCGAACACTGAAGCTTTCTTT